Shown below are 27 T cell receptor beta chains from a single sample sequenced in a study of blood T cell repertoires in COVID-19. TCRdb's table, derived via immunoSEQ multiplex PCR, lists solely in-frame clones and lacks some. There are 270,000 or so clones in the sample; roughly 89% occur only once, and approximately 4.6% lies in the top ten. Sample: peripheral blood. Receptor source: a woman aged 35 to 49 who had recovered from COVID-19.

The chain joins TRBV9 to TRBJ1-4; D ambiguous. The CDR3 consists of 14 residues. CDR1 and CDR2 (germline): SGDLS, YYNGEE. V was cut by 0 bases and J by 7 bases, with 10 bases left in between. The CDR3 DNA is TGTGCCAGCAGCGTAGGACAATCCCCTGAAAAACTGTTTTTT. Its protein product is CASSVGQSPEKLFF.

This chain connects TRBV9 to TRBJ1-5; 7 bases agree with TRBD1. The CDR3 has 14 residues. CDR1 is SGDLS, CDR2 YYNGEE, per germline. V was pared by 3 bases and J by 3 bases, with 3 bases of the junction left unmatched. In DNA form, the CDR3 reads TGTGCCAGCAGCGAGACAGGGCTCAATCAGCCCCAGCATTTT. It yields the protein CASSETGLNQPQHF.

J is TRBJ2-3 and V is TRBV6-5; D gene unclear. Germline CDR1 reads MNHEY; CDR2 reads SVGAGI. Trimming removed 6 bases from V and 2 bases from J, with 3 bases in between. There are 11 residues in the CDR3. The CDR3 nucleotides are TGTGCCAGCAGATACACAGATACGCAGTATTTT. This translates into CASRYTDTQYF.

This chain connects TRBV3-1 (or the pseudogene TRBV3-2) to TRBJ2-1; 8 nucleotides line up with TRBD2. The CDR3 length is 16 residues. The germline V gene encodes CDR1 LGHDT and CDR2 YNNKEL (reference sequence). Trimming removed 3 bases from V and 4 bases from J; junction bases left unmatched: 8. CDR3 nucleotide sequence: TGTGCCAGCAGCCAGAATCAGGCGGGAGGATACAATGAGCAGTTCTTC. This encodes CASSQNQAGGYNEQFF.

As DNA, the CDR3 is TGTGCCAGCAGCTGGGACAGGAGGTTCTACGAGCAGTACGTC. It translates to CASSWDRRFYEQYV. This rearrangement joins TRBV5-6 to TRBJ2-7, with 8 bases lining up with TRBD1. CDR1 and CDR2 from the germline V gene are SGHDT and YYEEEE. V lost 3 bases to trimming and J lost 3 bases; unmatched junction nucleotides: 5. This CDR3 is 14 amino acids long.

This rearrangement joins TRBV18 to TRBJ2-5; D is uncertain. CDR3 length equals 15 residues. The germline V gene encodes CDR1 KGHSH and CDR2 LQKENI. V lost 1 base to trimming and J lost 0 bases, with 9 bases between them. CDR3 DNA: TGTGCCAGCTCACCACAGAGCAGGCACCAAGAGACCCAGTACTTC. Protein product: CASSPQSRHQETQYF.

The chain carries TRBV5-5 and TRBJ1-6; possibly TRBD1 for D (5 bases). Between the trimmed V and J ends, which lost 0 bases and 7 bases, there was a span of 8 bases. CDR3 length: 14 residues. The germline V gene has CDR1 SGHKS and CDR2 YYEKEE (reference sequence). In DNA form, the CDR3 reads TGTGCCAGCAGCTTGGGGTGGGGCAATTCACCCCTCCACTTT. It specifies CASSLGWGNSPLHF.

As to this clone: The same CDR3 is also encoded by other DNA sequences in this sample. The chain has TRBV30 and TRBJ2-5; D is uncertain. Trimming shortened V by 0 bases and J by 5 bases, and 10 bases separated the two germline ends. Germline assignment: CDR1 GTSNPN and CDR2 SVGIG (reference sequence). The CDR3 spans 13 residues. The DNA for the CDR3 is TGTGCCTGGAGTGTGAGGCTTGGGGAGACCCAGTACTTC. Translated, it gives CAWSVRLGETQYF.

The chain is built from TRBV5-6 and TRBJ1-2, with TRBD1 matching 8 bases. The CDR3 sequence is 13 residues long. V was clipped by 3 bases and J by 6 bases; unmatched bases: 4. The germline V gene encodes CDR1 SGHDT and CDR2 YYEEEE. The CDR3 reads CASSSDREDGYTF. The CDR3 nucleotides are TGTGCCAGCAGCTCGGACAGGGAGGATGGCTACACCTTC.

The rearrangement uses TRBV5-1 and TRBJ1-4; TRBD1 is a possible D gene (6 bases). Germline values: CDR1 SGHRS, CDR2 YFSETQ. CDR3 length equals 14 residues. V gave up 4 bases and J gave up 4 bases, with 11 bases separating them. The CDR3 nucleotides are TGCGCCAGCAGCCAGGGGCTGGGTAATGAAAAACTGTTTTTT. It translates to CASSQGLGNEKLFF. Variable domain in full (rest from reference TRBV5-1 and TRBJ1-4): KAGVTQTPRYLIKTRGQQVTLSCSPISGHRSVSWYQQTPGQGLQFLFEYFSETQRNKGNFPGRFSGRQFSNSRSEMNVSTLELGDSALYLCASSQGLGNEKLFFGSGTQLSVL.

The chain employs TRBV12-5 and TRBJ2-7, with 8 nucleotides matching TRBD1. CDR1 is LGHNT, CDR2 FRNRAP, per germline. Losses at the gene ends were 6 bases for V and 2 bases for J; bases not matched to a gene: 6. This CDR3 is 14 amino acids long. For the CDR3, the DNA is TGTGCTAGTGGCCTCGGGACAGGACCCTACGAGCAGTACTTC. Amino acids: CASGLGTGPYEQYF. Full variable domain (outside the CDR3, taken from reference TRBV12-5 and TRBJ2-7): DARVTQTPRHKVTEMGQEVTMRCQPILGHNTVFWYRQTMMQGLELLAYFRNRAPLDDSGMPKDRFSAEMPDATLATLKIQPSEPRDSAVYFCASGLGTGPYEQYFGPGTRLTVT.

The chain employs TRBV5-4 and TRBJ1-6, with 9 bases identical to TRBD1. Trimming removed 0 bases from V and 15 bases from J; junction bases left unmatched: 7. Germline values: CDR1 SGHNT, CDR2 YYREEE (reference sequence). The CDR3 consists of 14 residues. DNA of the CDR3: TGTGCCAGCAGCTTGGGGACAGGGGAGATGGTCCTCCACTTT. Its protein is CASSLGTGEMVLHF.

This chain uses TRBV7-2 with TRBJ2-3; D call uncertain. The CDR3 length is 15 residues. The germline gives CDR1 SGHTA, CDR2 FQGNSA. The V gene lost 4 bases and the J gene lost 0 bases, with 11 bases spanning the gap. DNA for the CDR3: TGTGCCAGCAGCTACACTATGCGCAGCACAGATACGCAGTATTTT. Protein: CASSYTMRSTDTQYF.

The chain has TRBV6-5 and TRBJ2-7; TRBD1 aligns across 7 bases. Germline lookup yields CDR1 MNHEY and CDR2 SVGAGI. J was trimmed by 4 bases and V by 5 bases; bases with no gene match: 2. The CDR3 loop spans 12 amino acids. In nucleotides, the CDR3 is TGTGCCAGCAGTCAACAGGGGTACGAGCAGTACTTC. Its protein is CASSQQGYEQYF.

The V call is TRBV16, the J call TRBJ1-6; 7 bases fit TRBD1. The trim removed 4 bases at V and 7 bases at J, leaving 7 bases unmatched. Germline V gene sequence: CDR1 KGHSY, CDR2 FQNENV. This CDR3 contains 15 residues. This CDR3 is CASSPVQGTNSPLHF. As DNA, the CDR3 is TGTGCCAGCAGCCCCGTACAGGGGACGAATTCACCCCTCCACTTT.

J is TRBJ1-2 and V is TRBV5-6; 9 positions match TRBD1. The CDR3 is 14 amino acids. With V trimmed by 3 bases and J by 3 bases, 3 bases remained unmatched. CDR1 and CDR2 (germline): SGHDT, YYEEEE. The CDR3 loop reads CASSSRDRDYGYTF. The CDR3 coding sequence is TGTGCCAGCAGCTCCAGGGACAGGGACTATGGCTACACCTTC.

This chain joins TRBV7-9 and TRBJ2-2, with TRBD2 identical over 13 bases. V dropped 5 bases and J dropped 3; count of bases not matched to a gene: 3. CDR3 length equals 16 residues. CDR1 SEHNR and CDR2 FQNEAQ come from the germline V gene (reference sequence). CDR3 loop: CASSGGTSGDTGELFF. The CDR3 nucleotides read TGTGCCAGCAGCGGCGGGACTAGCGGGGACACCGGGGAGCTGTTTTTT.

The chain combines TRBV5-5 with TRBJ2-1, with D possibly matching TRBD1 (5 bases). CDR1 SGHKS and CDR2 YYEKEE come from the germline V gene (reference sequence). The CDR3 has 13 amino acids. V lost 2 bases to trimming and J lost 8 bases, with 11 bases between them. CDR3 sequence reads: CASSLGADDEQFF. The CDR3 nucleotides read TGTGCCAGCAGCTTAGGGGCCGACGATGAGCAGTTCTTC.

This sequence joins TRBV24-1 and TRBJ1-5; 7 nucleotides align to TRBD1. Unmatched junction bases numbered 8, after V lost 4 bases and J lost 3 bases. CDR1 KGHDR and CDR2 SFDVKD come from the germline V gene. CDR3 length: 16 amino acids. The CDR3 sequence: CATSDPGTDNNQPQHF. In DNA form, the CDR3 reads TGTGCCACCAGTGACCCCGGGACAGACAACAATCAGCCCCAGCATTTT.

This clone was detected once. The chain joins TRBV16 to TRBJ2-1; perhaps TRBD2 as D (6 bases). This CDR3 spans 14 amino acids. Trimming removed 5 bases from V and 3 bases from J, with 11 bases in between. Germline V gene data show CDR1 as KGHSY and CDR2 as FQNENV. CDR3 sequence: CASSDTSSYNEQFF. CDR3 bases: TGTGCCAGCAGCGACACTAGCAGCTACAATGAGCAGTTCTTC.

The chain is built from TRBV7-2 and TRBJ1-5; D is possibly TRBD1 (6 bases). This CDR3 has 13 amino acids. Per the germline V gene, CDR1 is SGHTA and CDR2 is FQGNSA. Between the trimmed V and J ends, which lost 5 bases and 5 bases, there was a span of 10 bases. For the CDR3, the DNA is TGTGCCAGCAGCCGACAGGCCGATCAGCCCCAGCATTTT. As protein: CASSRQADQPQHF.

This chain connects TRBV6-5 to TRBJ1-2; 7 positions agree with TRBD1. Per the germline V gene, CDR1 is MNHEY and CDR2 is SVGAGI. The CDR3 contains 14 residues. Trimming at V came to 0 bases and at J to 6 bases, leaving 4 bases not matched to a gene. The CDR3 spells CASSYSAGGDGYTF. Here the CDR3 DNA reads TGTGCCAGCAGTTACTCTGCAGGGGGAGATGGCTACACCTTC.

This chain connects TRBV12-3 or TRBV12-4 to TRBJ2-5; TRBD1 might be the D (6 bases). The CDR3 spans 13 residues. V was trimmed by 7 bases and J by 5 bases, leaving 14 bases between them. CDR3 sequence: CASNRAVGETQYF. Here the CDR3 DNA reads TGTGCCAGCAACAGGGCCGTAGGGGAGACCCAGTACTTC.

The V and J genes are TRBV19 and TRBJ1-1, with D possibly matching TRBD1 (5 bases). V lost 8 bases and J 5 bases, leaving 9 bases between the germline ends. In germline, CDR1 is LNHDA, CDR2 SQIVND (reference sequence). The CDR3 is 11 amino acids. The CDR3 is CASGGGTEAFF. In nucleotides, the CDR3 is TGTGCCAGTGGGGGAGGGACTGAAGCTTTCTTT. The full variable domain, its missing parts supplied by reference TRBV19 and TRBJ1-1, is DGGITQSPKYLFRKEGQNVTLSCEQNLNHDAMYWYRQDPGQGLRLIYYSQIVNDFQKGDIAEGYSVSREKKESFPLTVTSAQKNPTAFYLCASGGGTEAFFGQGTRLTVV.

The CDR3, as DNA: TGTGCCAGCAGCCACCCCCAGGGTAACCCCGGGGAGCTGTTTTTT. This gives the protein CASSHPQGNPGELFF. This chain uses TRBV11-3 with TRBJ2-2, with a weak D call TRBD1 (5 bases). Germline V gene lookup returns CDR1 SGHNT and CDR2 YENEEA. The CDR3 extends over 15 amino acids. The germline V and J ends were trimmed by 5 bases and 6 bases, with 16 bases remaining between them.

This clone showed up just once. The genes are TRBV6-6 and TRBJ2-1, with D possibly matching TRBD1 (6 bases). Trimming stripped 6 bases from V and 14 bases from J, with 14 bases between. Germline CDR1 MNHNY, CDR2 SVGAGI (reference sequence). This CDR3 is built from 11 residues. The DNA for the CDR3 is TGTGCCAGCAGAAACAGGGCTTCGGAGTTCTTC. This encodes CASRNRASEFF.

This sequence joins TRBV2 and TRBJ2-3; D is unclear. CDR1 and CDR2 (germline): SNHLY, FYNNEI. This CDR3 is 13 amino acids long. V lost 3 bases and J 4 bases, leaving 8 bases between the germline ends. The CDR3 DNA follows: TGTGCCAGCAGTGACTTTGTTCCAGATACGCAGTATTTT. Translating gives CASSDFVPDTQYF.